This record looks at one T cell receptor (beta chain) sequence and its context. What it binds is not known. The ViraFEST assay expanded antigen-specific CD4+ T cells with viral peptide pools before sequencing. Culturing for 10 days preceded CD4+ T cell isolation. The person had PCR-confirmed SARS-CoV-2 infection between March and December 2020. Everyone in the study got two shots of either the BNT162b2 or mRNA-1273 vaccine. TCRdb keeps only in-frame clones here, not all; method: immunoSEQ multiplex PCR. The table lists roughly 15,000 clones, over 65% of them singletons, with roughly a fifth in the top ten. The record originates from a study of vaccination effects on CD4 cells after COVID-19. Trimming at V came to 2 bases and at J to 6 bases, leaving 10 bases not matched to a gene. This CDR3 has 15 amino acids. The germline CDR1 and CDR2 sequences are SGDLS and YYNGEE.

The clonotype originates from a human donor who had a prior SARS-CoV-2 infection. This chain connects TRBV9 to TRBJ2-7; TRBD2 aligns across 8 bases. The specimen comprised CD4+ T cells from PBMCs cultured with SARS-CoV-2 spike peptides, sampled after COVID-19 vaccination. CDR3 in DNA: TGTGCCAGCAGCGTTAGCGGGGACCCCGCGGGCGAGCAGTACTTC. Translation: CASSVSGDPAGEQYF.